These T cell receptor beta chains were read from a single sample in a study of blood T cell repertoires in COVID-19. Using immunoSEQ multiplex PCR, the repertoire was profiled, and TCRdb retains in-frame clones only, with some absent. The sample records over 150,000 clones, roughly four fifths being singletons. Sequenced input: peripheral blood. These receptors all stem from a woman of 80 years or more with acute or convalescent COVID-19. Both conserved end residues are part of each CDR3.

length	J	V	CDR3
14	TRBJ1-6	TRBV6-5	CASSTSGGFPPLHF
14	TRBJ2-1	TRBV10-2	CASQGGLTYNEQFF
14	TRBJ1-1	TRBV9	CASSAGTGPERAFF
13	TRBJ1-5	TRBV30	CAWSRQGDQPQHF
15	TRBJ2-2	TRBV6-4	CASSKGNANTGELFF
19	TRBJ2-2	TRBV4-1	CASSPEGTDARHTTGELFF
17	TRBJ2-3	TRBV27	CASRVGLAGVGADTQYF
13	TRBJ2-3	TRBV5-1	CASTVQGTDTQYF
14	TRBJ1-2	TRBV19	CASSHGLDPYGYTF
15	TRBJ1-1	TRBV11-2	CASSFRGWENTEAFF
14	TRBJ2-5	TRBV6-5	CASGLTGLQETQYF
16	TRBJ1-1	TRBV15	CATSRELAQLNTEAFF
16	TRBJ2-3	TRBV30	CAWSRTDRVSTDTQYF
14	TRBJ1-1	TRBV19	CASTTGLGGTEAFF
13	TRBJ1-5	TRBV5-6	CASSILGNQPQHF
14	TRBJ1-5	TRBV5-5	CASSWDRAAGPQHF
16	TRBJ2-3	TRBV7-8	CASSFVLAKVTDTQYF
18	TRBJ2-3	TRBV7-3	CASSLKLELAGGPDTQYF
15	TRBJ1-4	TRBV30	CAWSRKQVRWEKLFF
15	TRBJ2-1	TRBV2	CASSERGTSYNEQFF
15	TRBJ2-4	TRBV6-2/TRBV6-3	CASSYDGLAKNIQYF
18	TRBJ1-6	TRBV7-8	CASSLGSRESSYNSPLHF
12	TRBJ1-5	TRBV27	CASRTGNQPQHF
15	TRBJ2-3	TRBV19	CASSMPGQGPDTQYF
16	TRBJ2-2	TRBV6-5	CASSYSSVANTGELFF
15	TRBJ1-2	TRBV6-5	CASSLMGRVTYGYTF
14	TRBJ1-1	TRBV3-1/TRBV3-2	CASSQDDRNTEAFF
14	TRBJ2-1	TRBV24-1	CATSDTGLLNEQFF
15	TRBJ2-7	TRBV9	CASSVAGDPRYEQYF
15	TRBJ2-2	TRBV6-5	CASSPPGANTGELFF
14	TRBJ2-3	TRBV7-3	CASSFLAGKDTQYF
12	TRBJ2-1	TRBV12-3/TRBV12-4	CASSQQGYEQFF
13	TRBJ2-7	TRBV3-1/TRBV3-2	CASSAADTYEQYF
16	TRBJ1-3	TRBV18	CASSPSQISRGNTIYF
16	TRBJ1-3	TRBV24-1	CATSDRGYLVGNTIYF
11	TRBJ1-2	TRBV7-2	CASGSFGTPHF
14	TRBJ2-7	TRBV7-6	CASSLALGRYEQYF
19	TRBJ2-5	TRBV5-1	CASSLRPGGLGVLKETQYF
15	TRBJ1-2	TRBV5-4	CASSDRDSPIGGYTF
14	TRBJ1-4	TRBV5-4	CASSLDGRGEKLFF
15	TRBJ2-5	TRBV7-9	CASSLEGVGGETQYF
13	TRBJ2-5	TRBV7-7	CASSPGGGETQYF
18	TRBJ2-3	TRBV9	CASSSLPRTSGSTDTQYF
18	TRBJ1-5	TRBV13	CASSFYPRDTFSNQPQHF
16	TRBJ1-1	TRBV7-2	CASSFGSLRGFTEAFF
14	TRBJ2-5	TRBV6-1	CASSEWAGKETQYF
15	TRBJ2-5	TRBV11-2	CASRTLADSQETQYF
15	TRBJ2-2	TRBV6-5	CASRDRGSYTGELFF
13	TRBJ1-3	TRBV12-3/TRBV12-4	CATTLRGRNTIYF
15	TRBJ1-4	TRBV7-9	CASSSGGQGVVKLFF